The rows below give T cell receptor beta chains drawn from one sample of a study of blood T cell repertoires in COVID-19. Repertoires were generated with immunoSEQ multiplex PCR, while TCRdb's copy carries only in-frame clones and drops some. The data show fewer than 15,000 clones, approximately 86% seen once. The sequenced sample consisted of peripheral blood. These receptors were obtained from an elderly man with acute or convalescent COVID-19. Both conserved end residues are part of each CDR3. D genes are given only for firm matches. Some rows mark clone size as missing; the rest say once, few, many or name a class of expanded clone.

abundance	d_gene	j_gene	v_gene	CDR3aa	CDR3nt
once	TRBD2	TRBJ2-1	TRBV6-2/TRBV6-3	CASSSPRAGGYNEQFF	TGTGCCAGCAGTTCCCCTCGAGCGGGAGGCTACAATGAGCAGTTCTTC
few	-	TRBJ1-2	TRBV5-4	CASSLAGWYNNYGYTF	TGTGCCAGCAGCTTGGCGGGGTGGTATAATAACTATGGCTACACCTTC
-	TRBD1	TRBJ2-1	TRBV11-1	CASSRGQGSYNEQFF	TGTGCCAGCAGCCGCGGACAGGGCTCCTACAATGAGCAGTTCTTC
-	-	TRBJ2-2	TRBV5-8	CASSFRVDTGELFF	TGTGCCAGCAGCTTCAGGGTGGACACCGGGGAGCTGTTTTTT
few	-	TRBJ2-1	TRBV11-2	CASSLDGRTQFF	TGTGCCAGCAGCTTAGATGGGCGTACACAGTTCTTC
few	-	TRBJ1-3	TRBV7-9	CASSLADSRLGNTIYF	TGTGCCAGCAGCTTAGCGGACAGCCGTCTTGGAAACACCATATATTTT
-	-	TRBJ2-1	TRBV24-1	CATSGGGALRENKGQFF	TGTGCCACCAGTGGAGGGGGGGCCTTAAGGGAAAATAAAGGGCAGTTCTTC
-	-	TRBJ2-7	TRBV6-5	CASSYSDSSYEQYF	TGTGCCAGCAGTTACTCGGACAGTTCCTACGAGCAGTACTTC
-	TRBD1	TRBJ1-1	TRBV4-1	CASSQGQGGSKAFF	TGCGCCAGCAGCCAGGGACAGGGCGGGAGTAAAGCTTTCTTT
-	-	TRBJ2-2	TRBV19	CASSMDGRVTGELFF	TGTGCCAGTAGTATGGACGGGAGAGTGACCGGGGAGCTGTTTTTT
-	-	TRBJ2-1	TRBV5-8	CASSPLGEAVYNEQFF	TGTGCCAGCAGCCCCTTAGGGGAGGCGGTATACAATGAGCAGTTCTTC
-	-	TRBJ2-7	TRBV5-1	CASSPSGYEQYF	TGCGCCAGCAGCCCGTCGGGTTACGAGCAGTACTTC
-	-	TRBJ1-3	TRBV6-1	CASSVSAKTSGNTIYF	TGTGCCAGCAGTGTATCAGCCAAGACATCCGGAAACACCATATATTTT
once	-	TRBJ1-1	TRBV12-3/TRBV12-4	CASSFGTEAFF	TGTGCCAGCAGTTTCGGGACTGAAGCTTTCTTT
-	TRBD2	TRBJ2-1	TRBV19	CASSHLMRGGFYNEQFF	TGTGCCAGTAGTCACTTAATGCGGGGGGGATTCTACAATGAGCAGTTCTTC
-	TRBD2	TRBJ2-7	TRBV18	CASSPTLAATYEQYF	TGTGCCAGCTCACCAACCCTAGCGGCAACCTACGAGCAGTACTTC
-	-	TRBJ2-7	TRBV10-3	CATGGTETYEQYF	TGTGCCACGGGAGGGACAGAGACCTACGAGCAGTACTTC
once	TRBD1	TRBJ2-7	TRBV10-3	CAISTGQGAANKEQYF	TGTGCCATCAGCACCGGACAGGGGGCGGCCAATAAGGAGCAGTACTTC
-	-	TRBJ1-2	TRBV7-9	CASSWGQAYGYTF	TGTGCCAGCAGCTGGGGGCAGGCCTATGGCTACACCTTC
-	TRBD1	TRBJ1-6	TRBV27	CASSPRLRTGGNSPLHF	TGTGCCAGCAGTCCTAGACTCAGGACAGGTGGGAATTCACCCCTCCACTTT
few	TRBD1	TRBJ2-7	TRBV6-5	CASSLSFTGAYEQYF	TGTGCCAGCAGTCTATCCTTCACAGGGGCCTACGAGCAGTACTTC
-	-	TRBJ1-1	TRBV6-6	CASSYRGTDTEAFF	TGTGCCAGCAGTTACAGGGGAACGGACACTGAAGCTTTCTTT
-	TRBD1	TRBJ1-1	TRBV7-9	CASSRQGGANTEAFF	TGTGCCAGCAGCCGACAGGGGGGGGCGAACACTGAAGCTTTCTTT
-	TRBD2	TRBJ2-7	TRBV7-2	CASSLDAGGPREQYF	TGTGCCAGCAGCTTGGACGCGGGGGGGCCGAGGGAGCAGTACTTC
once	-	TRBJ1-4	TRBV18	CASSKGYGEKLFF	TGTGCCAGCTCTAAGGGGTACGGTGAAAAACTGTTTTTT
-	TRBD2	TRBJ2-5	TRBV11-2	CASSFGTSGKETQYF	TGTGCCAGCAGCTTCGGGACTAGCGGGAAGGAGACCCAGTACTTC
-	TRBD1	TRBJ2-7	TRBV27	CASSSQTGRTYEQYF	TGTGCCAGCAGTTCCCAGACAGGGCGTACCTACGAGCAGTACTTC
-	-	TRBJ1-2	TRBV11-2	CASSLEGGANYGYTF	TGTGCCAGCAGCTTAGAGGGGGGAGCTAACTATGGCTACACCTTC
-	-	TRBJ1-3	TRBV10-3	CAISVDSLFSGNTIYF	TGTGCCATCAGTGTCGACAGCCTTTTCTCTGGAAACACCATATATTTT
-	-	TRBJ1-2	TRBV5-1	CASSSEGTYGYTF	TGCGCCAGCAGCTCGGAGGGGACCTATGGCTACACCTTC
once	TRBD1	TRBJ1-5	TRBV20-1	CSASPGGSNQPQHF	TGCAGTGCTAGTCCAGGGGGGAGCAATCAGCCCCAGCATTTT
-	-	TRBJ1-1	TRBV2	CASSGRGGLNTEAFF	TGTGCCAGCAGCGGTCGAGGAGGATTGAACACTGAAGCTTTCTTT
once	TRBD1	TRBJ2-1	TRBV2	CASSVGGTGRNEQFF	TGTGCCAGCAGTGTTGGTGGGACAGGGAGGAATGAGCAGTTCTTC
-	-	TRBJ1-3	TRBV7-9	CASSLAGVSGNTIYF	TGTGCCAGCAGCTTGGCAGGGGTCTCTGGAAACACCATATATTTT
few	TRBD1	TRBJ1-6	TRBV4-1	CASSFPGMGTGNSPLHF	TGCGCCAGCAGCTTCCCAGGAATGGGGACAGGAAATTCACCCCTCCACTTT
-	TRBD2	TRBJ2-5	TRBV11-3	CASSLDGTSGRLAQETQYF	TGTGCCAGCAGCTTGGACGGGACTAGCGGGAGGTTGGCCCAAGAGACCCAGTACTTC
-	TRBD1	TRBJ1-4	TRBV6-1	CASSEPYRTGNEKLFF	TGTGCCAGCAGTGAGCCGTACAGGACAGGGAATGAAAAACTGTTTTTT
-	TRBD1	TRBJ2-7	TRBV6-5	CASNTRGTGDRWQYF	TGTGCCAGCAATACTAGGGGGACAGGGGACCGGTGGCAGTACTTC
-	-	TRBJ2-1	TRBV3-1/TRBV3-2	CASSRTWRTGEQFF	TGTGCCAGCAGTCGCACCTGGAGGACGGGTGAGCAGTTCTTC
-	TRBD2	TRBJ2-3	TRBV27	CASSRLAEADTQYF	TGTGCCAGCAGTCGACTAGCGGAGGCAGATACGCAGTATTTT
-	TRBD1	TRBJ2-3	TRBV2	CASSGTGGTDTQYF	TGTGCCAGCAGTGGGACAGGGGGCACAGATACGCAGTATTTT
-	TRBD1	TRBJ1-2	TRBV5-4	CASSQGTGGVYGYTF	TGTGCCAGCAGCCAAGGGACAGGGGGCGTTTATGGCTACACCTTC
-	TRBD2	TRBJ2-3	TRBV9	CASSSGLVVTDTQYF	TGTGCCAGCAGTTCGGGACTAGTGGTCACAGATACGCAGTATTTT
-	-	TRBJ2-7	TRBV7-2	CASSLASTGYEQYF	TGTGCCAGCAGCTTAGCGTCGACAGGCTACGAGCAGTACTTC
-	TRBD2	TRBJ2-1	TRBV7-3	CASSLRGTSSYNEQFF	TGTGCCAGCAGCTTAAGGGGGACTAGCTCATACAATGAGCAGTTCTTC
-	-	TRBJ2-3	TRBV19	CASRRAAGGDTQYF	TGTGCCAGTAGGCGGGCGGCCGGCGGGGATACGCAGTATTTT
once	-	TRBJ1-6	TRBV30	CAWRTGSSYNSPLHF	TGTGCCTGGAGGACGGGGAGCTCCTATAATTCACCCCTCCACTTT
once	-	TRBJ1-3	TRBV7-6	CASGTGSSGNTIYF	TGTGCCAGTGGAACGGGGAGCTCTGGAAACACCATATATTTT
-	TRBD2	TRBJ2-1	TRBV11-1	CASSSSGKGDEQFF	TGTGCCAGCAGCTCTAGCGGGAAGGGCGATGAGCAGTTCTTC
-	TRBD2	TRBJ2-3	TRBV10-2	CASSESGGGASDTQYF	TGCGCCAGCAGTGAGTCGGGCGGGGGGGCGTCAGATACGCAGTATTTT